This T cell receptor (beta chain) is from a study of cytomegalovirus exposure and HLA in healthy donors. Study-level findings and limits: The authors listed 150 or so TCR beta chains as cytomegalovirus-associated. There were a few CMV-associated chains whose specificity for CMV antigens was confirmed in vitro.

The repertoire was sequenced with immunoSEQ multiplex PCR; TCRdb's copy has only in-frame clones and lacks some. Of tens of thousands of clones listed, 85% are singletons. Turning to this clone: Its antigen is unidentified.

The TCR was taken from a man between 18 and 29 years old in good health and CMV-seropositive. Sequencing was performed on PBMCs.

The CDR3 spells CASSPGTEFSYNEQFF. The CDR3 region has the DNA TGTGCCAGCAGCCCCGGGACAGAGTTCTCCTACAATGAGCAGTTCTTC. The rearrangement links TRBV5-6 to TRBJ2-1, with 7 bases matching TRBD1. The CDR3 is 16 residues long. With 4 bases clipped from V and 0 bases from J, the junction kept 7 bases outside the gene matches. Germline V gene data show CDR1 as SGHDT and CDR2 as YYEEEE.